This T cell receptor (beta chain) was observed in a study of cytomegalovirus exposure and HLA in healthy donors. Study-wide results and caveats: An apparent linkage of common viral pathogens to several of the most significant clusters emerged in a later analysis.

About this clone itself: The antigen remains unidentified.

The primer mix had 60 Vbeta and 13 Jbeta primers. Profiled with immunoSEQ multiplex PCR; TCRdb holds only in-frame clones, not every one. This sample has about 150,000 clones, with 80% found just once. This CDR3 contains 14 residues. CDR1 KGHSH and CDR2 LQKENI come from the germline V gene. The junction had 7 bases not matched to a gene; V was cut back by 2 bases and J by 9 bases. Sequenced sample: PBMCs. The rearrangement links TRBV18 to TRBJ2-1, with 7 bases lining up with TRBD2. This clonotype was sampled from a man aged 25-40 years in good health and CMV-seropositive. The CDR3 region has the DNA TGTGCCAGCTCACCAAGCGGGACCACGACTGAGCAGTTCTTC. This codes for CASSPSGTTTEQFF.